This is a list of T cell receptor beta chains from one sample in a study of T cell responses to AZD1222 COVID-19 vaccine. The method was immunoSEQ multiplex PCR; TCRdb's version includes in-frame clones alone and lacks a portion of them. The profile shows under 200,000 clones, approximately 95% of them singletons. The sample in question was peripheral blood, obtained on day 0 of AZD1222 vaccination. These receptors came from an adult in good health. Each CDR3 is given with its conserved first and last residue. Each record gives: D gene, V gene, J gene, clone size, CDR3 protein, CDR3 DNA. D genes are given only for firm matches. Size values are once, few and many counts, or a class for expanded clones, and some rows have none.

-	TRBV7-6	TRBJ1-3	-	CASSLGGRTGNTIYF	TGTGCCAGCAGCTTAGGGGGTCGCACTGGAAACACCATATATTTT
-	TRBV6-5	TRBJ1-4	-	CASSYSTATNEKLFF	TGTGCCAGCAGTTATTCGACAGCAACTAATGAAAAACTGTTTTTT
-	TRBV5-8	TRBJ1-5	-	CASTAGVNGRVQPQHF	TGTGCCTCCACTGCAGGGGTTAACGGTCGAGTTCAGCCCCAGCATTTT
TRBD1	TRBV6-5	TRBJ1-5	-	CASRRHRGSNQPQHF	TGTGCCAGCAGACGCCACAGGGGGTCTAATCAGCCCCAGCATTTT
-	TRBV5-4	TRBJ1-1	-	CASSSDSNTEAFF	TGTGCCAGCAGCTCTGATAGCAACACTGAAGCTTTCTTT
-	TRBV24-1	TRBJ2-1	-	CATSEQSFHEQFF	TGTGCCACCAGTGAACAATCCTTTCATGAGCAGTTCTTC
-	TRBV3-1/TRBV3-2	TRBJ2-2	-	CASSQPDTGELFF	TGTGCCAGCAGCCAACCGGACACCGGGGAGCTGTTTTTT
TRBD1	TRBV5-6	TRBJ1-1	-	CASSLGDRGRTEAFF	TGTGCCAGCAGCTTGGGGGACAGGGGACGAACTGAAGCTTTCTTT
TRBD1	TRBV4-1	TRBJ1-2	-	CASSRPGQNYGYTF	TGCGCCAGCAGCCGTCCGGGACAGAACTATGGCTACACCTTC
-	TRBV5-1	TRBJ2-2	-	CASSLSQGANTGELFF	TGCGCCAGCAGCTTGAGTCAGGGCGCGAACACCGGGGAGCTGTTTTTT
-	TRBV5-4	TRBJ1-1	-	CASSDGELNTEAFF	TGTGCCAGCAGCGACGGGGAATTGAACACTGAAGCTTTCTTT
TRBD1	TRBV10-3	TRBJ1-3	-	CAISTGTGTGNTIYF	TGTGCCATCAGTACTGGGACAGGGACTGGAAACACCATATATTTT
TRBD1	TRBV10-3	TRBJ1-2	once	CAISRDRDYGYTF	TGTGCCATCAGTCGAGACAGGGACTATGGCTACACCTTC
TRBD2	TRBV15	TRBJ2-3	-	CATSRKAGGASTDTQYF	TGTGCCACCAGCAGGAAGGCGGGAGGGGCTAGCACAGATACGCAGTATTTT
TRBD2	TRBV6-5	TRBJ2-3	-	CASSSLAGVSDTQYF	TGTGCCAGCAGTTCACTAGCGGGAGTTTCAGATACGCAGTATTTT
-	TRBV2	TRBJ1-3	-	CASSGMGSGNTIYF	TGTGCCAGCAGTGGTATGGGCTCTGGAAACACCATATATTTT
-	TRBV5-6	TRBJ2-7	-	CASSQDLYEQYF	TGTGCCAGCAGCCAGGACCTATACGAGCAGTACTTC
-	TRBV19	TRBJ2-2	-	CASSIIQDRHTGELFF	TGTGCCAGTAGTATAATTCAGGACAGACACACCGGGGAGCTGTTTTTT
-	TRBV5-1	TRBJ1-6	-	CASSSTLGNSPLHF	TGCGCCAGCAGCTCAACCTTGGGGAATTCACCCCTCCACTTT
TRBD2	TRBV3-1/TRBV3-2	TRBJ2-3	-	CASSQVAGGADTQYF	TGTGCCAGCAGCCAAGTGGCGGGGGGGGCAGATACGCAGTATTTT
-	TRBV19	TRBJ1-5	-	CASSPHREAQHF	TGTGCCAGTAGCCCCCATCGGGAGGCCCAGCATTTT
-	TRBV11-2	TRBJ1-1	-	CASSLVLGTRIAFF	TGTGCCAGCAGCTTAGTACTCGGGACACGTATTGCTTTCTTT
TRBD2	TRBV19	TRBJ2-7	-	CASSMGTSGAEKYF	TGTGCCAGTAGTATGGGGACTAGCGGAGCCGAGAAATACTTC
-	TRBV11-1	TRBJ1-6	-	CASSPRLSSYNSPLHF	TGTGCCAGCAGCCCAAGACTGAGCTCCTATAATTCACCCCTCCACTTT
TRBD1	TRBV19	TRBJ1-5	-	CASSPKDRGLSNQPQHF	TGTGCCAGTAGTCCCAAGGACAGGGGGCTGAGCAATCAGCCCCAGCATTTT
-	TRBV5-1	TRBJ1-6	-	CASSLAEDSPIYF	TGCGCCAGCAGCTTGGCCGAAGACAGTCCTATTTACTTT
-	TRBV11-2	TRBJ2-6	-	CASGAGAGANVLTF	TGTGCCAGCGGTGCAGGGGCTGGGGCCAACGTCCTGACTTTC
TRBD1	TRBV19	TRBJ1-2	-	CASTPGQLRLGYTF	TGTGCCAGTACCCCGGGACAGTTACGACTCGGCTACACCTTC
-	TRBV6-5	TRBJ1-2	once	CASTQSPGYRGYTF	TGTGCCAGCACTCAATCGCCAGGGTACAGGGGCTACACCTTC
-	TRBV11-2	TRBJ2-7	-	CASSLEFGEQYF	TGTGCCAGCAGCTTGGAGTTCGGCGAGCAGTACTTC
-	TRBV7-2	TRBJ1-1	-	CASSSRGGEVAFF	TGTGCCAGCAGCTCCAGGGGAGGGGAGGTAGCTTTCTTT
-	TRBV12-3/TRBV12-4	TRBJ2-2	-	CASSSGPLGELFF	TGTGCCAGCAGTTCCGGGCCCCTCGGGGAGCTGTTTTTT